The 7 T cell receptor beta chains below come from one sample, sequenced in a study of CD8+ T cells in alopecia areata. RNA extraction was followed by reverse transcription into cDNA, which acted as the sequencing template. Generated by immunoSEQ multiplex PCR, the TCRdb table keeps only in-frame clones and is missing some. The sample contains several thousand clones, none occurring once; more than 25% lies in the top ten. Time point reported: mouse skin 6 weeks after grafting, around onset of hair loss. The sequencing used skin, collected at week 6. The receptors stem from a C3H/HeJ mouse with alopecia areata. The strain is characterized by the MHC haplotype H2-k.

With respect to this clone: The germline and genes are mouse ones. The read is 3 residues too short to cover the CDR3 end, so that end is filled in from the germline J gene. This chain uses TRBV19 with TRBJ1-6; 7 bases match TRBD1. TRBJ1-6 is designated an ORF whose function remains uncertain. CDR3 length equals 15 residues. The ends lost 5 bases at V and 0 bases at J; junction bases unmatched: 2. Germline-derived CDR1 and CDR2 are FNHDT and SITEND (reference sequence). CDR3 DNA (partial): TGTGCCAGCAGGGACAGGCTTTCCTATAATTCGCCC. The encoded protein is CASRDRLSYNSP. The complete CDR3 reads CASRDRLSYNSPLYF.

This clone was counted at least ten times. A junction boundary mismatches the germline segment, possibly from a read error. Gene names follow the mouse nomenclature. The read ends 4 residues before the CDR3 terminus; that terminus is restored from the germline J gene. The chain carries TRBV1 and TRBJ2-4; D not resolved. This CDR3 region has 12 residues. Looked up from germline, CDR1 is NSQYPW and CDR2 is LRSPGD (reference sequence). This chain's CDR3 is CTCSPDKNTLYF. CDR3 DNA, as far as it was read: TGCACCTGCAGTCCAGACAAAAAC. Full variable domain (remainder filled in from reference TRBV1 and TRBJ2-4): VTLLEQNPRWRLVPRGQAVNLRCILKNSQYPWMSWYQQDLQKQLQWLFTLRSPGDKEVKSLPGADYLATRVTDTELRLQVANMSQGRTLYCTCSPDKNTLYFGAGTRLSVL.

Turning to this clone: Gene names follow the mouse nomenclature. Read coverage stops 3 residues before the CDR3 terminus; the germline J gene supplies the remainder. This chain joins TRBV29 and TRBJ1-6; a possible D gene is TRBD1 (5 bases). TRBJ1-6 is annotated as an ORF whose role is uncertain. This CDR3 spans 14 amino acids. CDR1 and CDR2 (germline): MSHET, SYDVDS. V lost 2 bases, J lost 3 bases, and 5 bases lay in between. CDR3 DNA, as far as it was read: TGTGCTAGCAGTTTACAGGGCTATAATTCGCCC. This gives the protein CASSLQGYNSP. The CDR3 reads in full as CASSLQGYNSPLYF.

Of note for this clone: Each gene name is a mouse one. With the read ending 4 residues before the CDR3 end, the germline J gene is used to fill in that end. The genes are TRBV13-2 and TRBJ1-1, with a possible D match to TRBD1 (5 bases). Trimming pared 5 bases from V and 1 base from J, leaving 9 bases between. This CDR3 has 13 amino acids. Germline CDR1 reads NNHNN; CDR2 reads SYGAGS (reference sequence). The part of the CDR3 DNA that was read is TGTGCCAGCGGCGCGACAGTAAACACA. Translated, it gives CASGATVNT. The full CDR3 reads CASGATVNTEVFF.

This clone occurred many times. Genes and germline come from the mouse. The read gets to within 4 residues of the CDR3 end, and the germline J gene fills in the rest. The chain employs TRBV13-2 and TRBJ1-1, with 9 bases identical to TRBD1. Losses at the gene ends were 1 base for V and 4 bases for J; bases not matched to a gene: 5. The CDR3 contains 15 residues. The germline V gene has CDR1 NNHNN and CDR2 SYGAGS (reference sequence). The CDR3 protein is CASGDPGTGSTEVFF. CDR3 DNA (partial): TGTGCCAGCGGTGATCCCGGGACAGGGTCCACA.

This clone has ten or more counts. Mouse gene names and germline throughout. With the read ending 4 residues before the CDR3 end, the germline J gene is used to fill in that end. The rearrangement uses TRBV29 and TRBJ2-5; 8 nucleotides align to TRBD2. Germline V lookup: CDR1 MSHET, CDR2 SYDVDS. The CDR3 has 15 residues. The DNA read from the CDR3 is TGTGCTAGCAGTTTATCGGGGGGGCGGGGAGAC. Protein: CASSLSGGRGD. From start to end, the CDR3 is CASSLSGGRGDTQYF. Using reference TRBV29 and TRBJ2-5 for the parts outside the CDR3, the full variable domain is DMKVTQMPRYLIKRMGENVLLECGQDMSHETMYWYRQDPGLGLQLIYISYDVDSNSEGDIPKGYRVSRKKREHFSLILDSAKTNQTSVYFCASSLSGGRGDTQYFGPGTRLLVL.

This clone was counted ten times or more. Germline and genes here are mouse. The observed sequence ends 4 residues before the CDR3 terminus, with the missing tail filled in from the germline J gene. The chain joins TRBV13-3 to TRBJ1-1; D unclear. Germline V gives CDR1 NNHDY, CDR2 SYVADS. This CDR3 is built from 13 residues. V lost 1 base to trimming and J lost 1 base, with 5 bases between them. The sequenced part of the CDR3 DNA is TGTGCCAGCAGTGATTTGGGGAACACA. Encoded protein: CASSDLGNT. The CDR3 as a whole reads CASSDLGNTEVFF.